The 12 T cell receptor beta chains below all came from one sample that was sequenced in a study of cytomegalovirus exposure and HLA in healthy donors. PCR primers comprised 60 Vbeta and 13 Jbeta primers. Assay: immunoSEQ multiplex PCR; the TCRdb copy retains only in-frame clones and omits some. The repertoire holds about 100,000 clones, roughly 75% seen once, with about 4.9% in the top ten. The source material was PBMCs. These receptors all come from a young woman in good health and CMV-seropositive.

This clone has only one observation. The chain is built from TRBV30 and TRBJ1-2; D unresolved. V was trimmed by 8 bases and J by 2 bases, leaving 12 bases between them. The CDR3 totals 12 residues. Germline V gene data show CDR1 as GTSNPN and CDR2 as SVGIG (reference sequence). In DNA form, the CDR3 reads TGTGCCGGCTCTGGCCTGAACTATGGCTACACCTTC. Translating it yields CAGSGLNYGYTF.

The chain uses TRBV6-4 and TRBJ1-1, with D possibly matching TRBD1 (5 bases). The V and J ends lost 2 bases and 5 bases respectively, with 12 bases between them. CDR3 length: 14 amino acids. Looked up from germline, CDR1 is MRHNA and CDR2 is SNTAGT. CDR3 sequence (DNA): TGTGCCAGCAGTGACGGGCAGGGAGGGACTGAAGCTTTCTTT. Amino acids: CASSDGQGGTEAFF.

The sample holds one count of this clone. The chain links TRBV5-1 to TRBJ1-1; D might be TRBD1 (6 bases). This CDR3 contains 14 residues. The V and J ends lost 4 bases and 0 bases respectively, with 10 bases between them. CDR1 SGHRS and CDR2 YFSETQ come from the germline V gene. CDR3 DNA: TGCGCCAGCAGCCCGGACAGATTGAACACTGAAGCTTTCTTT. Residues: CASSPDRLNTEAFF.

This clone was detected a few times. The chain has TRBV30 and TRBJ2-2; 10 bases are a match to TRBD2. The CDR3 runs to 16 residues. V was clipped by 3 bases and J by 5 bases; unmatched bases: 9. Germline-derived CDR1 and CDR2 are GTSNPN and SVGIG (reference sequence). The CDR3 region is CAWREPLAGDTGELFF. As DNA, the CDR3 is TGTGCCTGGAGAGAGCCGCTAGCGGGAGATACCGGGGAGCTGTTTTTT. Full variable domain (outside the CDR3, taken from reference TRBV30 and TRBJ2-2): SQTIHQWPATLVQPVGSPLSLECTVEGTSNPNLYWYRQAAGRGLQLLFYSVGIGQISSEVPQNLSASRPQDRQFILSSKKLLLSDSGFYLCAWREPLAGDTGELFFGEGSRLTVL.

The V and J genes are TRBV28 and TRBJ1-2, with TRBD1 matching 8 bases. The CDR3 is made up of 14 amino acids. CDR1 is MDHEN and CDR2 is SYDVKM in the germline V gene. V dropped 8 bases and J dropped 4; count of bases not matched to a gene: 9. The CDR3 here is CASSSPDRVYGYTF. CDR3 DNA: TGTGCCAGCTCATCCCCGGACAGGGTCTATGGCTACACCTTC.

This clone was seen more than once but under ten times. The chain is built from TRBV28 and TRBJ1-1; TRBD1 matches 8 bases. CDR3 length: 15 amino acids. V was pared by 6 bases and J by 1 base, with 7 bases of the junction left unmatched. Germline assignment: CDR1 MDHEN and CDR2 SYDVKM. CDR3 sequence: CASSSRGLGNTEAFF. The DNA of the CDR3 is TGTGCCAGCAGCTCCAGGGGGCTGGGGAACACTGAAGCTTTCTTT.

This chain links TRBV6-5 with TRBJ1-2; 8 positions match TRBD1. Unmatched junction bases numbered 4, after V lost 6 bases and J lost 4 bases. This CDR3 spans 13 amino acids. Germline CDR1 and CDR2: MNHEY and SVGAGI. This CDR3 is CASRQGASYGYTF. CDR3 in DNA: TGTGCCAGCAGGCAGGGGGCGAGCTATGGCTACACCTTC.

This clone appeared a single time. The chain recombines TRBV4-2 with TRBJ2-7; 14 bases map to TRBD2. V shed 1 base and J 0 bases; nucleotides not matched to a gene: 2. This CDR3 comprises 17 residues. Germline CDR1 LGHNA, CDR2 YNFKEQ. For the CDR3, the DNA is TGTGCCAGCAGCCAAGTGGGGACTAGCGGGAGCTCCTACGAGCAGTACTTC. Encoded protein: CASSQVGTSGSSYEQYF.

This clone was observed a handful of times. J is TRBJ2-7 and V is TRBV11-3; D might be TRBD1 (6 bases). This CDR3 has 14 amino acids. Per germline, CDR1 SGHNT and CDR2 YENEEA. Trimming left V 5 bases short and J 4 bases short, with 15 bases between. CDR3: CASSRPGQPYEQYF. The CDR3 coding sequence is TGTGCCAGCAGCCGACCGGGACAACCTTACGAGCAGTACTTC.

This clone was recorded once. This chain joins TRBV5-1 and TRBJ2-5; 8 bases align to TRBD2. Germline loops: CDR1 SGHRS, CDR2 YFSETQ. CDR3 length equals 16 residues. Germline trimming cut 0 bases from V and 0 bases from J; bases unmatched to any gene: 4. CDR3: CASSLVSGTYQETQYF. CDR3 coding DNA: TGCGCCAGCAGCTTGGTTAGCGGGACGTACCAAGAGACCCAGTACTTC.

The chain uses TRBV5-1 and TRBJ1-1, with no clear D. The V gene lost 0 bases and the J gene lost 2 bases, with 8 bases spanning the gap. Looked up from germline, CDR1 is SGHRS and CDR2 is YFSETQ. The CDR3 is made up of 14 amino acids. The CDR3 DNA sequence: TGCGCCAGCAGCTTGGCCGAGGGAAACACTGAAGCTTTCTTT. It is translated as CASSLAEGNTEAFF. Variable domain in full (rest from reference TRBV5-1 and TRBJ1-1): KAGVTQTPRYLIKTRGQQVTLSCSPISGHRSVSWYQQTPGQGLQFLFEYFSETQRNKGNFPGRFSGRQFSNSRSEMNVSTLELGDSALYLCASSLAEGNTEAFFGQGTRLTVV.

Only one count was recorded for this clone. The V call is TRBV29-1, the J call TRBJ2-7; TRBD1 matches at 7 bases. The V gene's germline CDR1 is SQVTM and CDR2 ANQGSEA. CDR3 length: 13 amino acids. V lost 3 bases, J lost 7 bases, and 9 bases stayed unmatched. Here the CDR3 reads CSVEQGEQGEQYF. The DNA of the CDR3 is TGCAGCGTTGAGCAGGGGGAGCAAGGTGAGCAGTACTTC.